The clone carrying this TCR beta chain was recorded once. TCRdb keeps only in-frame clones here, not all; method: immunoSEQ multiplex PCR. This sample carries roughly 180,000 clones, approximately 85% of them seen once, and the ten largest clones take 6.5% to 7.5%. Trimming took 7 bases from V and 5 from J; bases not matched to a gene: 10. The CDR3 runs to 14 residues. The germline CDR1 and CDR2 sequences are LGHDT and YNNKEL (reference sequence). The sample originates from a study of blood T cell repertoires in COVID-19. Study background: Samples representing acute and convalescent COVID-19 were sourced from the United States, Italy and Spain.

Sequenced: peripheral blood. The TCR sequence derives from an elderly man with COVID-19, enrolled during active disease. The chain links TRBV3-1 (or the pseudogene TRBV3-2) to TRBJ1-1; 7 nucleotides line up with TRBD1. The CDR3 is CASTPTGDRTEAFF. In DNA form, the CDR3 reads TGTGCCAGCACTCCAACAGGGGATCGAACTGAAGCTTTCTTT.